This T cell receptor (beta chain) was sequenced in a study of blood T cell repertoires in COVID-19. Study-level background: Whether acute or convalescent, the COVID-19 samples came from the United States, Italy and Spain. Sources were T cells, B-cell-depleted T cells, or PBMCs; the material itself was cDNA or gDNA.

Original data processing: Reference gene primer amplification yielded estimated nucleated cell counts. Some clones are missing from TCRdb's copy, which holds only in-frame ones; the method was immunoSEQ multiplex PCR. Clone size and V and J calls were adopted from that table, with D and trimming inferred from the DNA. The sample carries 100,000 to 120,000 clones, around 89% recorded once. The CDR3 spans 15 residues. Trimming left V 1 base short and J 3 bases short, with 13 bases between. Per the germline V gene, CDR1 is SEHNR and CDR2 is FQNEAQ (reference sequence). V is TRBV7-9 and J is TRBJ2-7; tentatively, D is TRBD2 (5 bases). The sample comprised peripheral blood. This TCR was sampled from a woman between 50 and 59 years old with acute or convalescent COVID-19. CDR3 region: CASSLGQVGIYEQYF. CDR3 sequence (DNA): TGTGCCAGCAGCTTAGGGCAGGTCGGGATCTACGAGCAGTACTTC.